Each of the 25 T cell receptor beta chains below was sequenced from the same sample in a study of T cells expressing NK-cell markers. TCRdb re-called the 5' RACE reads, yielding one record per CDR3 amino acid sequence without DNA. This repertoire includes 300,000 to 450,000 distinct CDR3 sequences. The sequenced material came from blood T cells: a sorted CD56 or NKG2C T cell subset, CD4+ or CD8+ T cells, or bulk PBMC T cells (not recorded which). These receptors originate from a man between 18 and 69 years old in good health.

The rearrangement uses TRBV18 and TRBJ1-1. This CDR3 region has 14 residues. The germline V gene encodes CDR1 KGHSH and CDR2 LQKENI. CDR3: CASFTGFGETEAFF.

This chain links TRBV9 with TRBJ2-3; TCRdb selects TRBD2, and the lack of DNA leaves this call unchecked. CDR1 is SGDLS, CDR2 YYNGEE, per germline. CDR3 length equals 14 residues. CDR3 in amino acids: CASSPLLYTDTQYF.

This chain uses TRBV5-1 with TRBJ2-7; TCRdb outputs TRBD1, but without DNA this stays unchecked. The germline CDR1 and CDR2 sequences are SGHRS and YFSETQ. The length of the CDR3 is 15 residues. CDR3 sequence: CASSLSGAALYEQYF. Complete variable domain (other parts from reference TRBV5-1 and TRBJ2-7): KAGVTQTPRYLIKTRGQQVTLSCSPISGHRSVSWYQQTPGQGLQFLFEYFSETQRNKGNFPGRFSGRQFSNSRSEMNVSTLELGDSALYLCASSLSGAALYEQYFGPGTRLTVT.

The chain links TRBV9 to TRBJ1-4; the TRBD1 assignment by TCRdb is unverifiable without DNA. Per the germline V gene, CDR1 is SGDLS and CDR2 is YYNGEE. The CDR3 runs to 15 residues. The CDR3: CASSPPLGAGEKLFF. The complete variable domain, with remaining parts taken from reference TRBV9 and TRBJ1-4, reads DSGVTQTPKHLITATGQRVTLRCSPRSGDLSVYWYQQSLDQGLQFLIQYYNGEERAKGNILERFSAQQFPDLHSELNLSSLELGDSALYFCASSPPLGAGEKLFFGSGTQLSVL.

The genes are TRBV6-1 and TRBJ2-3; TCRdb designates TRBD1, a call that cannot be tested without DNA. The CDR3 has 16 residues. Germline V gene sequence: CDR1 MNHNS, CDR2 SASEGT. The CDR3 region is CASSERGGGRPDTQYF.

The chain has TRBV5-1 and TRBJ2-3. The CDR3 loop spans 16 amino acids. Per germline, CDR1 SGHRS and CDR2 YFSETQ. The CDR3 loop is CASSLVMSLIADTQYF.

The V call is TRBV12-3 or TRBV12-4, the J call TRBJ1-2; lacking DNA, the TRBD1 call made by TCRdb goes unchecked. CDR3 length equals 15 residues. The CDR3 protein is CASSSVGTANYGYTF.

V gene TRBV25-1 combines with J gene TRBJ2-7. Germline-derived CDR1 and CDR2 are MGHDK and SYGVNS. The CDR3 length is 13 residues. CDR3 protein: CASSDLFGSEQYF.

CDR3 residues: CASSEAQGHRANYGYTF. The gene calls are TRBV2 and TRBJ1-2; TCRdb selects TRBD1, and the lack of DNA leaves this call unchecked. CDR3 length equals 17 residues. The germline gives CDR1 SNHLY, CDR2 FYNNEI.

The CDR3 sequence: CASSAGEFYGYTF. This chain links TRBV2 with TRBJ1-2. CDR1 and CDR2 (germline): SNHLY, FYNNEI. This CDR3 is built from 13 residues.

The V call is TRBV7-2, the J call TRBJ2-7. This CDR3 region has 12 residues. Looked up from germline, CDR1 is SGHTA and CDR2 is FQGNSA. CDR3 protein: CASGDRSYEQYF.

The chain recombines TRBV18 with TRBJ2-7. The germline V gene encodes CDR1 KGHSH and CDR2 LQKENI. CDR3 length equals 15 residues. The CDR3: CASSLRGTTNYEQYF.

The genes are TRBV5-1 and TRBJ2-5; there is no DNA to check the TCRdb D call of TRBD1. The CDR3 contains 16 residues. CDR1 and CDR2 (germline): SGHRS, YFSETQ. CDR3 protein: CASSSIANRGQETQYF. Using reference TRBV5-1 and TRBJ2-5 for the parts outside the CDR3, the full variable domain is KAGVTQTPRYLIKTRGQQVTLSCSPISGHRSVSWYQQTPGQGLQFLFEYFSETQRNKGNFPGRFSGRQFSNSRSEMNVSTLELGDSALYLCASSSIANRGQETQYFGPGTRLLVL.

The CDR3 protein is CASSTTGYQPQHF. The chain has TRBV6-1 and TRBJ1-5; the TCRdb call, TRBD1, lacks DNA for checking. The CDR3 is 13 amino acids. CDR1 is MNHNS and CDR2 is SASEGT in the germline V gene.

The chain uses TRBV27 and TRBJ2-3; TCRdb's D gene call, TRBD1, goes unchecked for lack of DNA. CDR1 MNHEY and CDR2 SMNVEV come from the germline V gene (reference sequence). The CDR3 is made up of 16 amino acids. The CDR3 spells CATRERGGLSTDTQYF.

This chain uses TRBV7-8 with TRBJ1-1; TCRdb proposes TRBD1, but this gene call is untestable without DNA. Germline assignment: CDR1 SGHVS and CDR2 FQNEAQ. The CDR3 totals 15 residues. The CDR3 loop is CASSPGASGNTEAFF.

The rearrangement links TRBV6-1 to TRBJ1-1; the D call of TRBD1 rests on TCRdb alone, since no DNA is present to check it. Germline CDR1 is MNHNS and CDR2 is SASEGT. The CDR3 is 15 amino acids. CDR3 residues: CASSLQGARNTEAFF.

This chain links TRBV25-1 with TRBJ1-2. Germline loops: CDR1 MGHDK, CDR2 SYGVNS. CDR3 length: 13 residues. The CDR3 region is CASSEYTTHGYTF.

This CDR3 reads CASSYWEGTTYNSPLHF. This chain links TRBV6-5 with TRBJ1-6; without DNA, the TCRdb call of TRBD1 cannot be checked. This CDR3 contains 17 residues. The germline gives CDR1 MNHEY, CDR2 SVGAGI.

The chain links TRBV30 to TRBJ1-1. The CDR3 covers 12 residues. The germline CDR1 and CDR2 sequences are GTSNPN and SVGIG (reference sequence). CDR3 sequence reads: CAWKGVGTEAFF. Variable domain in full (rest from reference TRBV30 and TRBJ1-1): SQTIHQWPATLVQPVGSPLSLECTVEGTSNPNLYWYRQAAGRGLQLLFYSVGIGQISSEVPQNLSASRPQDRQFILSSKKLLLSDSGFYLCAWKGVGTEAFFGQGTRLTVV.

The chain is built from TRBV20-1 and TRBJ1-5; the D call of TRBD1 rests on TCRdb alone, since no DNA is present to check it. Looked up from germline, CDR1 is DFQATT and CDR2 is SNEGSKA (reference sequence). CDR3 length equals 15 residues. The CDR3 here is CSAPRLGGSAQPQHF.

The chain links TRBV12-3 or TRBV12-4 to TRBJ2-5. The CDR3 has 14 amino acids. The CDR3 loop reads CASSLFGTQETQYF.

The V gene is TRBV2, the J gene TRBJ2-2; TCRdb proposes TRBD1, but this gene call is untestable without DNA. CDR3 size: 15 residues. Germline CDR1 SNHLY, CDR2 FYNNEI. CDR3 residues: CAIPRDISNTGELFF. Complete variable domain (other parts from reference TRBV2 and TRBJ2-2): EPEVTQTPSHQVTQMGQEVILRCVPISNHLYFYWYRQILGQKVEFLVSFYNNEISEKSEIFDDQFSVERPDGSNFTLKIRSTKLEDSAMYFCAIPRDISNTGELFFGEGSRLTVL.

The chain employs TRBV27 and TRBJ2-1; TCRdb's D gene call, TRBD2, goes unchecked for lack of DNA. CDR3 length: 18 residues. Germline CDR1 is MNHEY and CDR2 is SMNVEV (reference sequence). The CDR3 reads CASSLVRTGTSGYNEQFF.

The chain employs TRBV28 and TRBJ1-5; TCRdb lists TRBD1, though no DNA is available to test this call. The CDR3 contains 15 residues. Looked up from germline, CDR1 is MDHEN and CDR2 is SYDVKM. CDR3 sequence reads: CASSPGSNSNQPQHF.